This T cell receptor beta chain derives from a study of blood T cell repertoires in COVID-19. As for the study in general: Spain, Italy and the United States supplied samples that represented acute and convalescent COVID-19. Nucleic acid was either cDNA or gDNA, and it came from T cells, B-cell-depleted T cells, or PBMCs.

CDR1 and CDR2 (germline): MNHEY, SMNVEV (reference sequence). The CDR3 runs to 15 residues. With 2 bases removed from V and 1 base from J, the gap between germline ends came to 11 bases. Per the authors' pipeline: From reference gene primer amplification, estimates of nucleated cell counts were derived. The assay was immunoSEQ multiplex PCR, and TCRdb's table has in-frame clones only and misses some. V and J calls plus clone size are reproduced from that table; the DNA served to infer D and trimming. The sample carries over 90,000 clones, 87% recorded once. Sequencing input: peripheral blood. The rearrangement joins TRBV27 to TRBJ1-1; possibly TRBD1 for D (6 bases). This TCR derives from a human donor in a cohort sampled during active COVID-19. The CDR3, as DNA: TGTGCCAGCAGTTTAAATGGGGGCTCGAACACTGAAGCTTTCTTT. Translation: CASSLNGGSNTEAFF.